This TCR beta chain is from a study of OX40 agonist ivuxolimab in advanced cancers. This clone was seen a single time. Antigen specificity is unknown. Germline-derived CDR1 and CDR2 are SGHAT and FQDESV (reference sequence). J gave up 4 bases and V 4 bases, and 9 bases lay outside the gene matches. The CDR3 runs 16 residues. Regarding the study as a whole: Averaging showed that CD8+ T cells had more expanded clones than CD4+ did.

Libraries were prepared by immunoSEQ multiplex PCR; TCRdb keeps only in-frame clonotypes and omits some of them. The data show more than 15,000 clones, with roughly 82% seen just once and approximately 3.1% held by the top ten. The receptor was derived from an adult with an advanced solid tumor such as melanoma, head and neck, liver or kidney cancer. This material consisted of CD4+ or CD8+ T cells sorted from blood, taken in a trial of the OX40 agonist ivuxolimab. The chain couples TRBV11-1 to TRBJ2-1; TRBD1 aligns across 8 bases. The CDR3 loop is CASSSPVRGQYNEQFF. For the CDR3, the DNA is TGTGCCAGCAGCTCGCCCGTCAGGGGGCAATACAATGAGCAGTTCTTC. The full variable domain, its missing parts supplied by reference TRBV11-1 and TRBJ2-1, is EAEVAQSPRYKITEKSQAVAFWCDPISGHATLYWYRQILGQGPELLVQFQDESVVDDSQLPKDRFSAERLKGVDSTLKIQPAELGDSAMYLCASSSPVRGQYNEQFFGPGTRLTVL.